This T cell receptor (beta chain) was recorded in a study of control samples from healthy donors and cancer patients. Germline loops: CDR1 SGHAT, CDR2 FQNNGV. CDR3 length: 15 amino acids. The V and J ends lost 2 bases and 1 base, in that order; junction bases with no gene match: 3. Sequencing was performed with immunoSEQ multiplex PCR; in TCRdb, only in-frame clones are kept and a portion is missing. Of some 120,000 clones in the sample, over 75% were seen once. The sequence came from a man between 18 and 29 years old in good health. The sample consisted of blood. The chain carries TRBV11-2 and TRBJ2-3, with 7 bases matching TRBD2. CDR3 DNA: TGTGCCAGCAGCTTATGGGCGGGGGGCACAGATACGCAGTATTTT. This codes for CASSLWAGGTDTQYF.